Listed below are T cell receptor beta chains from one sample, sequenced in a study of cytomegalovirus exposure and HLA in healthy donors. Clones were read by immunoSEQ multiplex PCR, and TCRdb kept only the in-frame ones, dropping some. The table shows approximately 270,000 clones, with around 86% occurring only once. Sequencing was performed on PBMCs. The receptors derive from a woman aged 18-35 years in good health and CMV-seronegative. Both conserved end residues are part of each CDR3. The D gene is left open where the match is weak. The size of a clone is reported for some rows only, either as once, few or many, or as a class for expanded clones.

D gene: TRBD1; J gene: TRBJ2-3; clone size: -; V gene: TRBV4-1; CDR3 DNA: TGCGCCAGCAGCCTGGGGCCCCGGGACAGGGGCACAGATACGCAGTATTTT; CDR3 protein: CASSLGPRDRGTDTQYF
D gene: TRBD2; J gene: TRBJ2-1; clone size: once; V gene: TRBV28; CDR3 DNA: TGTGCCAGCAGACCAGGGACTAGCGTCCCTCTAACCCTAAATCAGAACTCCTACAATGAGCAGTTCTTC; CDR3 protein: CASRPGTSVPLTLNQNSYNEQFF
D gene: TRBD1; J gene: TRBJ2-7; clone size: -; V gene: TRBV4-3; CDR3 DNA: TGCGCCAGCAGCCACGGGACAGGTCCCCTCTTGGAGCAGTACTTC; CDR3 protein: CASSHGTGPLLEQYF
D gene: TRBD1; J gene: TRBJ1-4; clone size: -; V gene: TRBV4-3; CDR3 DNA: TGCGCCAGCAGCCAGGGACAGGGTGGTGAAAAACTGTTTTTT; CDR3 protein: CASSQGQGGEKLFF
D gene: -; J gene: TRBJ2-3; clone size: -; V gene: TRBV5-6; CDR3 DNA: TGTGCCAGCAGCCCCAACCCGGGACACCTTGGGTGGGATACGCAGTATTTT; CDR3 protein: CASSPNPGHLGWDTQYF
D gene: TRBD1; J gene: TRBJ1-2; clone size: -; V gene: TRBV7-3; CDR3 DNA: TGTGCCAGCAGCCCCCGGGACAGGGGTTATGGCTACACCTTC; CDR3 protein: CASSPRDRGYGYTF
D gene: -; J gene: TRBJ1-2; clone size: -; V gene: TRBV5-5; CDR3 DNA: TGTGCCAGCAGGCAACCGGGTAGAAACTATGGCTACACCTTC; CDR3 protein: CASRQPGRNYGYTF
D gene: -; J gene: TRBJ1-1; clone size: -; V gene: TRBV7-8; CDR3 DNA: TGTGCCAGCAGCTTAGCGGGCAGTGTAGGAGCTTTCTTT; CDR3 protein: CASSLAGSVGAFF
D gene: -; J gene: TRBJ1-1; clone size: -; V gene: TRBV6-4; CDR3 DNA: TGTGCCAGCAGTGTAGATACAGGGTCCACTGAAGCTTTCTTT; CDR3 protein: CASSVDTGSTEAFF
D gene: -; J gene: TRBJ2-3; clone size: -; V gene: TRBV18; CDR3 DNA: TGTGCCAGCTCACCGACGGGAGCAGGCACAGATACGCAGTATTTT; CDR3 protein: CASSPTGAGTDTQYF
D gene: TRBD1; J gene: TRBJ2-5; clone size: -; V gene: TRBV6-1; CDR3 DNA: TGTGCCAGCAGTGAAGGGACAGGGGGCGCGGAGACCCAGTACTTC; CDR3 protein: CASSEGTGGAETQYF
D gene: TRBD2; J gene: TRBJ2-3; clone size: -; V gene: TRBV27; CDR3 DNA: TGTGCCAGCAGTCTCCTGCGGGGGGCGGGAGATACGCAGTATTTT; CDR3 protein: CASSLLRGAGDTQYF
D gene: TRBD2; J gene: TRBJ2-1; clone size: -; V gene: TRBV10-1; CDR3 DNA: TGCGCCAGCAGTGAGACTAGCGGGGGGTACAATGAGCAGTTCTTC; CDR3 protein: CASSETSGGYNEQFF
D gene: TRBD2; J gene: TRBJ2-7; clone size: -; V gene: TRBV11-2; CDR3 DNA: TGTGCCAGCAGCTTAGGACTAGCGGGATCCTACGAGCAGTACTTC; CDR3 protein: CASSLGLAGSYEQYF
D gene: -; J gene: TRBJ1-2; clone size: -; V gene: TRBV6-4; CDR3 DNA: TGTGCCAGCAGTGACACCTCGGGGGACTATGGCTACACCTTC; CDR3 protein: CASSDTSGDYGYTF
D gene: -; J gene: TRBJ1-1; clone size: -; V gene: TRBV4-1; CDR3 DNA: TGCGCCAGCAGCCGGCAACAGGGTACTGAAGCTTTCTTT; CDR3 protein: CASSRQQGTEAFF
D gene: TRBD1; J gene: TRBJ2-1; clone size: -; V gene: TRBV11-3; CDR3 DNA: TGTGCCAGCAGCTTCAACAGGGGTATCCACAATGAGCAGTTCTTC; CDR3 protein: CASSFNRGIHNEQFF
D gene: TRBD2; J gene: TRBJ2-2; clone size: -; V gene: TRBV25-1; CDR3 DNA: TGTGCCAGCAGTGAGGCTCGGGAGGGGACCGGGGAGCTGTTTTTT; CDR3 protein: CASSEAREGTGELFF
D gene: -; J gene: TRBJ1-2; clone size: -; V gene: TRBV4-1; CDR3 DNA: TGCGCCAGCAGCCAAGATCTCTCAGGGACTAACTATGGCTACACCTTC; CDR3 protein: CASSQDLSGTNYGYTF
D gene: TRBD1; J gene: TRBJ1-6; clone size: -; V gene: TRBV18; CDR3 DNA: TGTGCCAGCTCACCACCGTCGGTACAGGGGAATTCACCCCTCCACTTT; CDR3 protein: CASSPPSVQGNSPLHF
D gene: -; J gene: TRBJ1-3; clone size: once; V gene: TRBV7-2; CDR3 DNA: TGTGCCAGCAGCTTATTGGCGGGAGTCTCTGGAAACACCATATATTTT; CDR3 protein: CASSLLAGVSGNTIYF
D gene: -; J gene: TRBJ1-1; clone size: -; V gene: TRBV6-1; CDR3 DNA: TGTGCCAGCAACCCGACGACAGAGAACACTGAAGCTTTCTTT; CDR3 protein: CASNPTTENTEAFF
D gene: TRBD1; J gene: TRBJ2-7; clone size: once; V gene: TRBV10-1; CDR3 DNA: TGCGCCAGCAGTGAGTCGGGACAGGGTACGGGCGAGCAGTACTTC; CDR3 protein: CASSESGQGTGEQYF
D gene: TRBD2; J gene: TRBJ2-5; clone size: -; V gene: TRBV30; CDR3 DNA: TGTGCCTGGAGTGTGGGACTAGCGGGAGATCAAGAGACCCAGTACTTC; CDR3 protein: CAWSVGLAGDQETQYF
D gene: -; J gene: TRBJ1-5; clone size: -; V gene: TRBV11-3; CDR3 DNA: TGTGCCAGCAGCTTTAATAGCAATCAGCCCCAGCATTTT; CDR3 protein: CASSFNSNQPQHF
D gene: -; J gene: TRBJ2-7; clone size: -; V gene: TRBV7-3; CDR3 DNA: TGTGCCAGCAGCTTAACGGACAGTTCCTACGAGCAGTACTTC; CDR3 protein: CASSLTDSSYEQYF
D gene: TRBD1; J gene: TRBJ1-2; clone size: once; V gene: TRBV5-1; CDR3 DNA: TGCGCCAGCAGCTTGGGGACAGGGAATATATTGCGGGGCTACACCTTC; CDR3 protein: CASSLGTGNILRGYTF
D gene: TRBD2; J gene: TRBJ2-3; clone size: -; V gene: TRBV30; CDR3 DNA: TGTGCCTGGAGGGGCACTAGCGGGGGGGTCACAGATACGCAGTATTTT; CDR3 protein: CAWRGTSGGVTDTQYF